This TCR beta chain was sequenced for a study of beta chain features in type 1 diabetes. There are 15 residues in the CDR3. With 3 bases clipped from V and 2 bases from J, the junction kept 7 bases outside the gene matches. From germline, CDR1 is SGHTA and CDR2 FQGNSA. The whole isolated RNA underwent reverse transcription, so sequencing captured expressed TCRB transcripts. Some clones are missing from TCRdb's copy, which holds only in-frame ones; the method was immunoSEQ multiplex PCR. The repertoire holds about 620,000 clones, with roughly a sixth as singletons. This chain uses TRBV7-2 with TRBJ2-7; TRBD1 agrees at 7 bases. This receptor was taken from a man aged 18 to 30 in good health. The specimen sequenced was naive CD4+ T cells from blood. CDR3 in DNA: TGTGCCAGCAGCTTGTCAGGGGGTTTACCCTACGAGCAGTACTTC. Its protein is CASSLSGGLPYEQYF. The full variable domain, with the rest looked up from reference TRBV7-2 and TRBJ2-7, is GAGVSQSPSNKVTEKGKDVELRCDPISGHTALYWYRQSLGQGLEFLIYFQGNSAPDKSGLPSDRFSAERTGGSVSTLTIQRTQQEDSAVYLCASSLSGGLPYEQYFGPGTRLTVT.